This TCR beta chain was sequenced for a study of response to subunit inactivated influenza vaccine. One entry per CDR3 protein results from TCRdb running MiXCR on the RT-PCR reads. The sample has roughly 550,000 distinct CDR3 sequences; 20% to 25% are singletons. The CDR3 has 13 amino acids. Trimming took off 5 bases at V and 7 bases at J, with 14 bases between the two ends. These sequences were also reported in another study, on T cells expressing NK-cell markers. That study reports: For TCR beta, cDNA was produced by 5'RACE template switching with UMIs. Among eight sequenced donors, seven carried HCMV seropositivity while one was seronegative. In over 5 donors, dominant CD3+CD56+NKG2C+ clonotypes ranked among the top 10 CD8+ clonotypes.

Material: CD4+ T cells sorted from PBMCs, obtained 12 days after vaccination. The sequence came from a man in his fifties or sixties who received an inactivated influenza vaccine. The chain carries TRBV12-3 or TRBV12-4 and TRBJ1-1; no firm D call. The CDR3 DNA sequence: TGTGCCAGCAGTCCATTAGCGGCAGGTGAAGCTTTCTTT. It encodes CASSPLAAGEAFF.